The T cell receptor (beta chain) described here comes from a study of T-cell reconstitution after alpha-beta-depleted transplantation in children. Unique molecular identifiers were incorporated when the TCRbeta library was constructed. One entry per CDR3 protein results from TCRdb running MiXCR on the PCR reads. The repertoire holds about 540,000 distinct CDR3 sequences, 15% to 20% seen once, with roughly 3.3% in the top ten. Between the trimmed V and J ends, which lost 1 base and 5 bases, there was a span of 18 bases. This CDR3 comprises 16 residues. The V gene's germline CDR1 is DFQATT and CDR2 SNEGSKA (reference sequence).

This sequence was found in a human donor who donated a stem cell graft to a child with acute lymphoblastic leukemia. The chain couples TRBV20-1 to TRBJ2-1; possible D gene TRBD2, 6 bases. Here the sequenced sample was PBMCs from the stem cell graft donor, taken from the stem cell graft. CDR3 region: CSARVRSWGGHNEQFF. The CDR3 DNA reads TGCAGTGCTAGAGTGCGAAGCTGGGGAGGCCACAATGAGCAGTTCTTC.